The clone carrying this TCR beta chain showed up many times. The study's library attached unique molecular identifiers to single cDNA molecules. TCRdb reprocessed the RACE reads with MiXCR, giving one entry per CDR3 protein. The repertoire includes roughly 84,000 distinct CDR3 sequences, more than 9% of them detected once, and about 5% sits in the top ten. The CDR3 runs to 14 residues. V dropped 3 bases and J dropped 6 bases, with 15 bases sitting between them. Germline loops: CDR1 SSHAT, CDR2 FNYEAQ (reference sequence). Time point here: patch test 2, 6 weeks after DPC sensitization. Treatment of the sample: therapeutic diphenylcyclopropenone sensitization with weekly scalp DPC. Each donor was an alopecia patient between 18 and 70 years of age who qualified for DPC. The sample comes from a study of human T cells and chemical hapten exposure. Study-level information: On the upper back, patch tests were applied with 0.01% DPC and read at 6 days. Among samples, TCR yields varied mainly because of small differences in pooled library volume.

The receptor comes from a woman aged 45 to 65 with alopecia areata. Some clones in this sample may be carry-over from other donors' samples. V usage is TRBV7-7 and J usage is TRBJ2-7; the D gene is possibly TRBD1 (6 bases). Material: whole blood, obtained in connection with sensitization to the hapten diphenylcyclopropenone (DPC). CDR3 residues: CASSFRPGVSEQYF. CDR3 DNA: TGTGCCAGCAGCTTCCGACCAGGGGTCTCCGAGCAGTACTTC.